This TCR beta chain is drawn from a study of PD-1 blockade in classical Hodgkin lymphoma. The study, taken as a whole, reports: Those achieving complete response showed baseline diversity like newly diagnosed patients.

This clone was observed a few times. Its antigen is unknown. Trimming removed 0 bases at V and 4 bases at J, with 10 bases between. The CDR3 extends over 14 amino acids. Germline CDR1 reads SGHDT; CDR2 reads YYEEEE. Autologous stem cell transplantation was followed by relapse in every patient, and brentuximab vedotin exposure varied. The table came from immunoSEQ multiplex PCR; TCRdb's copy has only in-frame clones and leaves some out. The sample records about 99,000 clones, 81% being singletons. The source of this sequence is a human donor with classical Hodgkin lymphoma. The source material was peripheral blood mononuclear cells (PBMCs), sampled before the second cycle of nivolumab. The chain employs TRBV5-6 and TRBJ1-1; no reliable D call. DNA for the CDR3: TGTGCCAGCAGCTTGGTGTCTAGGGCCACTGAAGCTTTCTTT. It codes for CASSLVSRATEAFF.